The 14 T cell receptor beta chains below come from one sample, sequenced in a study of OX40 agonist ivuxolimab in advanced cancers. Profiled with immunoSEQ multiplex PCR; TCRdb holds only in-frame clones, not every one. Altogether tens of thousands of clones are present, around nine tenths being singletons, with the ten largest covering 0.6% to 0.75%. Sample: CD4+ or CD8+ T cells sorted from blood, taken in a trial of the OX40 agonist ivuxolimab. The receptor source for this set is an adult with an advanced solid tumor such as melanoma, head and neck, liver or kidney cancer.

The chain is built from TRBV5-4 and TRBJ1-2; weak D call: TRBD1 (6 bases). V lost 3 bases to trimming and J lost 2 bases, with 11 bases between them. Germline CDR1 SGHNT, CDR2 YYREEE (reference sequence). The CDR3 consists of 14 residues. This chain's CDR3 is CASSYGTPNYGYTF. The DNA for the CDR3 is TGTGCCAGCAGCTACGGGACACCGAACTATGGCTACACCTTC.

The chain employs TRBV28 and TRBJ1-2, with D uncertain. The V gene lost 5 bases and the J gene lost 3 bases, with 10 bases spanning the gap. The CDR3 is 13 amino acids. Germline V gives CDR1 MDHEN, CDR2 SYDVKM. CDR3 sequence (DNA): TGTGCCAGCAGTCCTCCCGGGGACTATGGCTACACCTTC. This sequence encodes CASSPPGDYGYTF.

The CDR3 region has the DNA TGTGCCAGCAGCTTTAGAGGGGATGGCTACACCTTC. Protein sequence: CASSFRGDGYTF. This chain joins TRBV7-9 and TRBJ1-2; D is perhaps TRBD1 (5 bases). This CDR3 has 12 amino acids. CDR1 and CDR2 (germline): SEHNR, FQNEAQ (reference sequence). Trimming removed 3 bases at V and 6 bases at J, with 8 bases between.

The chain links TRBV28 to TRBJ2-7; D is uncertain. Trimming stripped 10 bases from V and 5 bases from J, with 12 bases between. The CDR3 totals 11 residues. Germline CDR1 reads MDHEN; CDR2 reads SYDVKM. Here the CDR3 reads CATQAVHEQYF. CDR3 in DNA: TGTGCCACCCAGGCGGTTCACGAGCAGTACTTC.

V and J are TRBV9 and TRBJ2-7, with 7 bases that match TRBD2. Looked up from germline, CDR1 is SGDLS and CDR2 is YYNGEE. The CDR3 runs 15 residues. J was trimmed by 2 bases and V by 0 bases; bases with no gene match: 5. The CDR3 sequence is CASSVESSGTYEQYF. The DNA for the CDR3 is TGTGCCAGCAGCGTAGAGTCTAGCGGCACCTACGAGCAGTACTTC.

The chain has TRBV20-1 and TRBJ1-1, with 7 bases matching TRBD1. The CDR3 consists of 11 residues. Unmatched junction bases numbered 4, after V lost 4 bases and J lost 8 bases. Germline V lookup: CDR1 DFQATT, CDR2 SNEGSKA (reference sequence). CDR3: CSATGQLEAFF. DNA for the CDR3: TGCAGTGCTACGGGACAGCTAGAAGCTTTCTTT.

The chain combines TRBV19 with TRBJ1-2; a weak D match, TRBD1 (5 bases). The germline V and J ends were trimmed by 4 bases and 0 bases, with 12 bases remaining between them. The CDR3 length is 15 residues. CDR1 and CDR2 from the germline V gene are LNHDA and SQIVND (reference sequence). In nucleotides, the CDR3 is TGTGCCAGTAGTAATTACGTAGGGGCTAACTATGGCTACACCTTC. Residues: CASSNYVGANYGYTF. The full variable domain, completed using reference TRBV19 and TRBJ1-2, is DGGITQSPKYLFRKEGQNVTLSCEQNLNHDAMYWYRQDPGQGLRLIYYSQIVNDFQKGDIAEGYSVSREKKESFPLTVTSAQKNPTAFYLCASSNYVGANYGYTFGSGTRLTVV.

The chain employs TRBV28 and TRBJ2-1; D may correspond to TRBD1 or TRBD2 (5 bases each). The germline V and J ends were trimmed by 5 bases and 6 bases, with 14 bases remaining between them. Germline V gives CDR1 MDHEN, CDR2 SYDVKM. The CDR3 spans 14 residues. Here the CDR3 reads CASSSAGSPNEQFF. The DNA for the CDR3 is TGTGCCAGCAGTAGCGCAGGGAGCCCCAATGAGCAGTTCTTC.

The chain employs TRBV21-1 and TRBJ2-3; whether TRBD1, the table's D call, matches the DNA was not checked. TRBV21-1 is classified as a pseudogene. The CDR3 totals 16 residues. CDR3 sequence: CASSPHRWGNTDTQYF. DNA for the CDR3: TGTGCCAGCAGCCCCCACAGGTGGGGAAACACAGATACGCAGTATTTT.

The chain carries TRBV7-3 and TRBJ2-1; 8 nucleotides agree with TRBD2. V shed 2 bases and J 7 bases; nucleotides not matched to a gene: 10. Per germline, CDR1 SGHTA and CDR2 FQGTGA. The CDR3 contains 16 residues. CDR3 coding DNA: TGTGCCAGCAGCTTAGACTCGGGAGGGCCTCGGAATGAGCAGTTCTTC. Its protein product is CASSLDSGGPRNEQFF.

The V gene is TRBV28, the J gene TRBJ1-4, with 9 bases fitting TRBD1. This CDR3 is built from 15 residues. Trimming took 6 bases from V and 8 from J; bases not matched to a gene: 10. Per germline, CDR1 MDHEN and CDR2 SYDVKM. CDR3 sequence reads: CASSHTTGGGEKLFF. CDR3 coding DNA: TGTGCCAGCAGCCATACTACAGGGGGCGGGGAAAAACTGTTTTTT. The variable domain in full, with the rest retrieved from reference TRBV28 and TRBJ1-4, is DVKVTQSSRYLVKRTGEKVFLECVQDMDHENMFWYRQDPGLGLRLIYFSYDVKMKEKGDIPEGYSVSREKKERFSLILESASTNQTSMYLCASSHTTGGGEKLFFGSGTQLSVL.

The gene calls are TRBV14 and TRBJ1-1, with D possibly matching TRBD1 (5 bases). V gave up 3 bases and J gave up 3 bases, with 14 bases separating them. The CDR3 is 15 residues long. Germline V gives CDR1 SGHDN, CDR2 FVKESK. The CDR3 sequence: CASSQDLLGDTEAFF. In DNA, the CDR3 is TGTGCCAGCAGCCAGGACCTTCTAGGGGACACTGAAGCTTTCTTT.

The CDR3 region is CASSLVGRNQPQHF. In nucleotides, the CDR3 is TGTGCCAGCAGCTTAGTAGGACGTAATCAGCCCCAGCATTTT. The J gene is TRBJ1-5, the V gene TRBV11-2; D uncertain. This CDR3 spans 14 amino acids. Trimming removed 1 base at V and 4 bases at J, with 8 bases between. Germline V gene sequence: CDR1 SGHAT, CDR2 FQNNGV.

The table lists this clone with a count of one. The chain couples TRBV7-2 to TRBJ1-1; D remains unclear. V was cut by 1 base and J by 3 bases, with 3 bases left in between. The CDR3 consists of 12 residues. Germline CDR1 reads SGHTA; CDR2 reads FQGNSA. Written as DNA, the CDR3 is TGTGCCAGCAGCTTAGATCACACTGAAGCTTTCTTT. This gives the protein CASSLDHTEAFF.